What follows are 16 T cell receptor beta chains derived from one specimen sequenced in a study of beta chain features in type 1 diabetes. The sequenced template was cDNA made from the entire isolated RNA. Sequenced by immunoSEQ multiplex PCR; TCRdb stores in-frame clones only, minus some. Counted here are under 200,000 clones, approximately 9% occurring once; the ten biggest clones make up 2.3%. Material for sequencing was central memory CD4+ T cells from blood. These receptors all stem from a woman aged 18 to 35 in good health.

The CDR3 bases are TGTGCCAGCAGCTATGGGGGAGGGCACCAAGAGACCCAGTACTTC. It yields the protein CASSYGGGHQETQYF. The V and J genes are TRBV7-9 and TRBJ2-5; 7 bases match TRBD2. Looked up from germline, CDR1 is SEHNR and CDR2 is FQNEAQ (reference sequence). V lost 4 bases to trimming and J lost 0 bases; unmatched junction nucleotides: 5. The CDR3 contains 15 residues.

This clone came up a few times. CDR3 protein: CASSKVGGDTGELFF. CDR3 sequence (DNA): TGTGCCAGCAGCAAAGTTGGAGGGGACACCGGGGAGCTGTTTTTT. The rearrangement joins TRBV21-1 to TRBJ2-2; the table's D call of TRBD2 was not tested on the DNA. TRBV21-1 is shown as a pseudogene. This CDR3 spans 15 amino acids.

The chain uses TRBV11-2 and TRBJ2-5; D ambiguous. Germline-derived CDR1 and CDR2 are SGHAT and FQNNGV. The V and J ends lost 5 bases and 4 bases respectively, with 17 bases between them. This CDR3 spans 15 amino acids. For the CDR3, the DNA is TGTGCCAGCAGCCCCAGTAGGAATTCTAGAGAGACCCAGTACTTC. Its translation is CASSPSRNSRETQYF.

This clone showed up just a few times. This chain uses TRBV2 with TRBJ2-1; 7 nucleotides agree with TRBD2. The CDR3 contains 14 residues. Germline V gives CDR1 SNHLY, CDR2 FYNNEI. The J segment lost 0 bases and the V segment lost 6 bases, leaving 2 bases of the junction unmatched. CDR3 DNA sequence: TGTGCCAGCAGGGCGGGAGACTCCTACAATGAGCAGTTCTTC. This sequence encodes CASRAGDSYNEQFF.

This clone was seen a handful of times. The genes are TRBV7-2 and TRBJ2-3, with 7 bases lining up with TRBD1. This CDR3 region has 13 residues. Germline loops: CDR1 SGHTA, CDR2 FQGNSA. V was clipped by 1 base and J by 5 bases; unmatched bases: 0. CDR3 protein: CASSLGQGDTQYF. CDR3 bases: TGTGCCAGCAGCTTAGGACAGGGAGATACGCAGTATTTT.

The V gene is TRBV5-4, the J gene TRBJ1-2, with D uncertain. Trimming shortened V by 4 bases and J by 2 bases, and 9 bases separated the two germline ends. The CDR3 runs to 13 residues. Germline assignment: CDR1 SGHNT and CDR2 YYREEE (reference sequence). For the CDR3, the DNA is TGTGCCAGCAGCCCGACGAGGAACTATGGCTACACCTTC. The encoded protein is CASSPTRNYGYTF.

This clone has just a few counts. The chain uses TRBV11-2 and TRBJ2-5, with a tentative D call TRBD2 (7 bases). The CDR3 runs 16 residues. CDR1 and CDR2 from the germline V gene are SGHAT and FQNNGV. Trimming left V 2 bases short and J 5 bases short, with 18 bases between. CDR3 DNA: TGTGCCAGCAGCTTACGAGAGGGGGGGAGGGACGAGACCCAGTACTTC. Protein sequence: CASSLREGGRDETQYF.

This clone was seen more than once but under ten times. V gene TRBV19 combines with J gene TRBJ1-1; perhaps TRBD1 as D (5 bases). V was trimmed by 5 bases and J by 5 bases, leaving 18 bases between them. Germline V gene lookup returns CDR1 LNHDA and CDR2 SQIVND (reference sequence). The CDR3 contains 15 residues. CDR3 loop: CASSLGWGDRTEAFF. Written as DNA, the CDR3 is TGTGCCAGTAGTCTCGGGTGGGGGGATCGGACTGAAGCTTTCTTT.

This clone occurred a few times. The CDR3 protein is CASSSLAGVDNEQFF. The CDR3 coding sequence is TGTGCCAGCAGCTCGCTAGCGGGAGTTGACAATGAGCAGTTCTTC. The chain uses TRBV7-8 and TRBJ2-1; 10 nucleotides align to TRBD2. Germline V CDR1 and CDR2: SGHVS, FQNEAQ. Trimming cost V 4 bases and J 5 bases; bases outside gene matches: 5. The CDR3 has 15 amino acids.

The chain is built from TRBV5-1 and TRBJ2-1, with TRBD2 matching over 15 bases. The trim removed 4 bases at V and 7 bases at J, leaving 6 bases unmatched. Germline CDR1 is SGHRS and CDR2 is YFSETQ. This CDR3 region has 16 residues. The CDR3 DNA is TGCGCCAGCAGCACTGGAGGGACTAGCGGGAGGAATGAGCAGTTCTTC. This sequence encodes CASSTGGTSGRNEQFF.

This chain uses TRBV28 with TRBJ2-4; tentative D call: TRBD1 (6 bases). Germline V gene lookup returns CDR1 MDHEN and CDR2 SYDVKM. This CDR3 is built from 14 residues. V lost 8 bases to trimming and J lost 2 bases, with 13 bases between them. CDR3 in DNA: TGTGCCAGCGGAGGACAGTTTCCCAAAAACATTCAGTACTTC. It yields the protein CASGGQFPKNIQYF.

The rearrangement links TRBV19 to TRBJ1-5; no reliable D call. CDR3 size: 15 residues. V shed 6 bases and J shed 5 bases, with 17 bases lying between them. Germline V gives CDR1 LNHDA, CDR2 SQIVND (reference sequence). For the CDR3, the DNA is TGTGCCAGTAGCCAAGGGTCCGGGGAGTATCAGCCCCAGCATTTT. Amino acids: CASSQGSGEYQPQHF.

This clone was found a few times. The CDR3 DNA reads TGTGCCAGCAGCTTAGTGGGACACCCAACAGATACGCAGTATTTT. Translating gives CASSLVGHPTDTQYF. V is TRBV11-2 and J is TRBJ2-3, with a tentative D call TRBD1 (6 bases). This CDR3 is 15 amino acids long. Trimming cost V 1 base and J 3 bases, with 11 bases left between them. Germline V gene sequence: CDR1 SGHAT, CDR2 FQNNGV.

The CDR3 DNA follows: TGTGCCATGAGGGAGGCGGCGTCCTACGAGCAGTACTTC. Translating gives CAMREAASYEQYF. The J gene is TRBJ2-7, the V gene TRBV10-3, with D possibly matching TRBD2 (6 bases). The CDR3 runs to 13 residues. Trimming took 9 bases from V and 1 from J, leaving 13 bases between them. Germline-derived CDR1 and CDR2 are ENHRY and SYGVKD.

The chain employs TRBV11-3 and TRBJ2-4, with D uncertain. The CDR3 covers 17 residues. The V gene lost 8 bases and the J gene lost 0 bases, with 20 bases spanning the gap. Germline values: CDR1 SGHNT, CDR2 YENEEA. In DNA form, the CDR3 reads TGTGCCAGCCACCCGGTCCACTTGTCATCAGCCAAAAACATTCAGTACTTC. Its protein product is CASHPVHLSSAKNIQYF.

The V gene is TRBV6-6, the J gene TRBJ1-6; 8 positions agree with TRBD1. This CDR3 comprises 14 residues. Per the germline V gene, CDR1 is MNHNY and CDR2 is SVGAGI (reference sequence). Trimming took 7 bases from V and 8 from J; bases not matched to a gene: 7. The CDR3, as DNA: TGTGCCAGCAAACCCGGACAGGGTGATTCACCCCTCCACTTT. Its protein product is CASKPGQGDSPLHF.